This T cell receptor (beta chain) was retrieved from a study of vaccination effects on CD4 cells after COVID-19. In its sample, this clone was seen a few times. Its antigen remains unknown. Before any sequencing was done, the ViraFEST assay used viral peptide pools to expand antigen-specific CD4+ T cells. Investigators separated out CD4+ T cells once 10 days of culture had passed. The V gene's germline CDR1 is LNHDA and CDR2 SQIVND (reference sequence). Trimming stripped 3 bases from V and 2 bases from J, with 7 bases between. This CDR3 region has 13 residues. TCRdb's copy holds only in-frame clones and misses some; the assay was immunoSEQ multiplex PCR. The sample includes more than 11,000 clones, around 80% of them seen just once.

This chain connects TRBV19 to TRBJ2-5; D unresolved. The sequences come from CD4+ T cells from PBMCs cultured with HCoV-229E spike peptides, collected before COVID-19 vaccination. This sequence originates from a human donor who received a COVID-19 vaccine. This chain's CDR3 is CASSIWGQETQYF. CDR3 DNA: TGTGCCAGTAGTATTTGGGGACAAGAGACCCAGTACTTC.